A selection of T cell receptor beta chains follows, all from one sample in a study of shared clonotypes between healthy human individuals. The data were produced by immunoSEQ multiplex PCR, yet TCRdb's version contains in-frame clones alone and is incomplete. The sample records about 650,000 clones, 95% being singletons. The sample taken for sequencing was naive CD8+ T cells sorted from blood. All receptors come from a woman aged 25 to 39 in good health. CDR3s include the opening cysteine and the closing phenylalanine or tryptophan. Each record gives: J gene, clone size, V gene, D gene, CDR3 DNA, CDR3 protein. The D gene is left open where the match is weak. Only part of the rows carry a size: once, few, many, or a class if the clone is expanded.

TRBJ1-5	NA	TRBV28	NA	TGTGCCATCACGACAGGCAATGTGCAGCCCCAGCATTTT	CAITTGNVQPQHF
TRBJ2-3	NA	TRBV9	NA	TGTGCCAGCAGCGTAGGAGTGGGGGAAGTCACAGATACGCAGTATTTT	CASSVGVGEVTDTQYF
TRBJ2-3	NA	TRBV5-4	TRBD2	TGTGCCAGCAGCTTGAGGCGGGAGGGCCCCACAGATACGCAGTATTTT	CASSLRREGPTDTQYF
TRBJ2-3	NA	TRBV28	NA	TGTGCCAGCTCCCAACCTCGGGAGTCTGCAGATACGCAGTATTTT	CASSQPRESADTQYF
TRBJ2-5	NA	TRBV28	TRBD2	TGTGCCAGCAGTTTAGAAACCGGGACTAGCGGGACGGGAGAGACCCAGTACTTC	CASSLETGTSGTGETQYF
TRBJ2-3	NA	TRBV5-6	NA	TGTGCCAGCAGCTTTGGGACGACTCCAGATACGCAGTATTTT	CASSFGTTPDTQYF
TRBJ2-7	NA	TRBV28	NA	TGTGCCAGCAGTTTAACCTCCCCCGAGCAGTACTTC	CASSLTSPEQYF
TRBJ2-1	NA	TRBV28	TRBD1	TGTGCCAGCACACAATTTGGACAGGGCCCCTACAATGAGCAGTTCTTC	CASTQFGQGPYNEQFF
TRBJ2-5	NA	TRBV4-1	NA	TGCGCCAGCAGCCTCCTACAAGGGTTAGAGACCCAGTACTTC	CASSLLQGLETQYF
TRBJ1-5	few	TRBV4-2	TRBD1	TGTGCCAGCAGCCAAGGGACAGGGAATCAGCCCCAGCATTTT	CASSQGTGNQPQHF
TRBJ2-1	NA	TRBV11-2	NA	TGTGCCAGCAGCTTCGAAGCGGACTCCTACAATGAGCAGTTCTTC	CASSFEADSYNEQFF
TRBJ2-1	NA	TRBV6-6	NA	TGTGCCAGCAATCCGAATGGGGGGTTCGCCTACAATGAGCAGTTCTTC	CASNPNGGFAYNEQFF
TRBJ2-5	NA	TRBV2	NA	TGTGCCAGCAGGGGACCGGTGGAGACCCAGTACTTC	CASRGPVETQYF
TRBJ2-7	NA	TRBV5-1	TRBD2	TGCGCCAGCAGCTCGCAACCCTTCGAGCGGGAGGACTCCTACGAGCAGTACTTC	CASSSQPFEREDSYEQYF
TRBJ2-2	NA	TRBV9	NA	TGTGCCAGCAGAGGGGGAGGGATAGACACCGGGGAGCTGTTTTTT	CASRGGGIDTGELFF
TRBJ1-2	NA	TRBV28	NA	TGTGCCAGCACCGACATACCATCCGGGTCCGATGAACGCTACACCTTC	CASTDIPSGSDERYTF
TRBJ2-5	NA	TRBV7-9	NA	TGTGCCAGCAGCTTGTCGAACCAAGAGACCCAGTACTTC	CASSLSNQETQYF
TRBJ2-1	NA	TRBV6-5	NA	TGTGCCAGCAGCCCAGTAGCCCGGTACAATGAGCAGTTCTTC	CASSPVARYNEQFF
TRBJ2-7	NA	TRBV28	TRBD2	TGTGCCAGCAGTTTATTACTAGCGGGGGCAACCTACGAGCAGTACTTC	CASSLLLAGATYEQYF
TRBJ1-1	NA	TRBV6-5	TRBD1	TGTGCCAGCAGGCCTGGGACAGGGGGACGATCTTTCTTT	CASRPGTGGRSFF
TRBJ2-5	NA	TRBV9	TRBD2	TGTGCCGGCAGCTTCACTAGCGGGAAAGAGACCCAGTACTTC	CAGSFTSGKETQYF
TRBJ2-7	NA	TRBV27	TRBD1	TGTGCCACCGAAGACCTATCCGGGACAGGGACCACCTACGAGCAGTACTTC	CATEDLSGTGTTYEQYF
TRBJ2-3	NA	TRBV6-5	TRBD2	TGTGCCAGCAGTTACGCAACTAGCGGGGGTACAGATACGCAGTATTTT	CASSYATSGGTDTQYF
TRBJ2-3	NA	TRBV10-3	TRBD1	TGTGCCATCAGCGCCGGGACAGGGGCTGGGGATACGCAGTATTTT	CAISAGTGAGDTQYF
TRBJ2-7	NA	TRBV5-5	NA	TGTGCCAGCACCATATTTGTTGGCTACGAGCAGTACTTC	CASTIFVGYEQYF
TRBJ2-7	NA	TRBV19	TRBD1	TGTGCCAGTAGTTCCGGGACAGAGTCCTACGAGCAGTACTTC	CASSSGTESYEQYF